This TCR beta chain was retrieved from a study of spatial heterogeneity in lung cancer. Study summary: Each distinct TCR and UMI combination averaged more than ten appearances in raw reads. Study-wide points: There were more appearances of ubiquitous expanded tumor TCRs in blood at resection than at follow-up.

Germline lookup yields CDR1 SGHRS and CDR2 YFSETQ. The CDR3 sequence is 16 residues long. After removal of 4 bases from V and 6 bases from J, the junction contained 13 bases not matched to a gene. As to this clonotype: The antigen is not known.

Specified time point: sample taken at primary tumor resection. Unsorted whole RNA samples from tumor, nontumor lung or frozen PBMC were sequenced. There were 72 donors, all of them untreated patients with early-stage non-small cell lung cancer. A distinct unique molecular identifier was carried by each TCR cDNA molecule. TCRdb independently ran MiXCR on the 5' RACE reads; one entry per CDR3 protein. This repertoire shows approximately 44,000 distinct CDR3 sequences, roughly 13% found once; its top ten account for 55% to 65%. This receptor was obtained from a male donor with early-stage non-small cell lung cancer. The sequenced sample was PBMCs, obtained at surgery. The genes are TRBV5-1 and TRBJ2-3; 8 bases agree with TRBD1. The CDR3 sequence: CASSRTPQGARDTQYF. The CDR3 coding sequence is TGCGCCAGCAGCCGCACCCCCCAGGGGGCAAGGGATACGCAGTATTTT.